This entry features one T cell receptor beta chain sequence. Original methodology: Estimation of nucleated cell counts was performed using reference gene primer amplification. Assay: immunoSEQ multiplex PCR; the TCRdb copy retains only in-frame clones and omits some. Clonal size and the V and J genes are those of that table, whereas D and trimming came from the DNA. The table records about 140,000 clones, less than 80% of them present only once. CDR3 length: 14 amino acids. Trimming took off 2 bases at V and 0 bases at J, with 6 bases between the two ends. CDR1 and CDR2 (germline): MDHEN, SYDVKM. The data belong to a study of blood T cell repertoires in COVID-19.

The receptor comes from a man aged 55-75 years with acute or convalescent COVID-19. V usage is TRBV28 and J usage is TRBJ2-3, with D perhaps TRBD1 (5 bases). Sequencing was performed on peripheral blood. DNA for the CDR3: TGTGCCAGCAGTTTAGCAGGGAGCACAGATACGCAGTATTTT. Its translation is CASSLAGSTDTQYF.